These T cell receptor beta chains were read from a single sample in a study of blood T cell repertoires in COVID-19. Profiling relied on immunoSEQ multiplex PCR, and the TCRdb table lists in-frame clones only, not all of them. The table lists hundreds of thousands of clones, 82% of them singletons. Source material: PBMCs or T cells enriched from blood (not recorded which). These receptors came from a woman aged 55 to 70 who had recovered from COVID-19. The CDR3 runs from the conserved cysteine through the conserved F or W. A D gene is named only where the DNA matches it firmly. Part of the rows lack a size; the others show once, few, many or a class for expanded clones.

J gene	D gene	clone size	V gene	CDR3 protein	CDR3 DNA
TRBJ2-7	NA	NA	TRBV5-6	CASSLQGYEQYF	TGTGCCAGCAGCCTGCAGGGCTACGAGCAGTACTTC
TRBJ2-2	NA	NA	TRBV7-2	CASSLDRPSWYTGELFF	TGTGCCAGCAGCTTAGATCGCCCTAGTTGGTACACCGGGGAGCTGTTTTTT
TRBJ1-1	NA	NA	TRBV7-2	CASSLVAGVNTEAFF	TGTGCCAGCAGCTTAGTCGCGGGGGTGAACACTGAAGCTTTCTTT
TRBJ2-4	NA	NA	TRBV11-3	CASSQGADRVGKNIQYF	TGTGCCAGCAGCCAAGGGGCGGACCGGGTGGGGAAAAACATTCAGTACTTC
TRBJ2-1	TRBD2	NA	TRBV11-2	CASSSASGRSYNEQFF	TGTGCCAGCAGCTCGGCTAGCGGGAGGTCCTACAATGAGCAGTTCTTC
TRBJ2-7	NA	NA	TRBV5-4	CASSSPDKQLYEQYF	TGTGCCAGCAGCTCACCCGACAAGCAACTCTACGAGCAGTACTTC
TRBJ2-1	TRBD2	NA	TRBV30	CAWSGLADEQFF	TGTGCCTGGAGTGGACTAGCGGATGAGCAGTTCTTC
TRBJ2-5	NA	NA	TRBV12-3/TRBV12-4	CASSQGGWETQYF	TGTGCCAGCAGTCAGGGGGGTTGGGAGACCCAGTACTTC
TRBJ1-2	TRBD1	NA	TRBV6-2/TRBV6-3	CASSLRTGNYGYTF	TGTGCCAGCAGCCTGAGGACAGGGAACTATGGCTACACCTTC
TRBJ1-2	NA	NA	TRBV7-2	CASSPPSLAGGYTF	TGTGCCAGCAGCCCCCCCTCTCTGGCGGGTGGCTACACCTTC
TRBJ2-7	NA	NA	TRBV3-1/TRBV3-2	CASSPRPGGEQYF	TGTGCCAGCAGCCCCAGACCCGGGGGCGAGCAGTACTTC
TRBJ2-5	NA	NA	TRBV7-2	CASSLAQGEAGTQYF	TGTGCCAGCAGCTTAGCCCAGGGGGAGGCGGGGACCCAGTACTTC
TRBJ2-1	TRBD1	NA	TRBV9	CASSVGQGTYNEQFF	TGTGCCAGCAGCGTAGGACAGGGGACCTACAATGAGCAGTTCTTC
TRBJ1-1	TRBD1	NA	TRBV30	CAWSYDRGLEGTEAFF	TGTGCCTGGAGTTATGACAGGGGGCTCGAGGGTACTGAAGCTTTCTTT
TRBJ1-2	NA	NA	TRBV7-2	CASSLGPGENYGYTF	TGTGCCAGCAGCTTAGGGCCGGGGGAAAACTATGGCTACACCTTC
TRBJ1-3	TRBD1	few	TRBV4-2	CASSHPQGQGASGNTIYF	TGTGCCAGCAGCCACCCCCAAGGACAGGGGGCAAGTGGAAACACCATATATTTT
TRBJ2-1	NA	once	TRBV12-3/TRBV12-4	CASGWLAREQFF	TGTGCCAGCGGGTGGCTAGCCCGTGAGCAGTTCTTC
TRBJ1-1	NA	NA	TRBV19	CATLSRQARNTEAFF	TGTGCCACCTTATCAAGACAGGCCCGAAACACTGAAGCTTTCTTT
TRBJ1-2	TRBD1	NA	TRBV27	CASSRFYRGGRGYTF	TGTGCCAGCAGTCGCTTCTACAGGGGCGGAAGGGGCTACACCTTC
TRBJ1-2	NA	NA	TRBV9	CASSVGGGSYYGYTF	TGTGCCAGCAGCGTAGGTGGGGGGAGTTACTATGGCTACACCTTC
TRBJ1-2	TRBD1	NA	TRBV6-5	CASSFDRGQSGYTF	TGTGCCAGCAGTTTCGACAGGGGTCAGTCTGGCTACACCTTC
TRBJ1-2	NA	once	TRBV5-1	CASSSLVGEEGYTF	TGCGCCAGCAGCTCACTAGTGGGGGAGGAGGGCTACACCTTC
TRBJ1-6	TRBD1	NA	TRBV7-9	CASSTTGNSSPLHF	TGTGCCAGCAGCACGACAGGGAATAGTTCACCCCTCCACTTT
TRBJ1-1	NA	NA	TRBV21-1	CASSVTGFSEAFF	TGTGCCAGCAGCGTGACAGGGTTCTCTGAAGCTTTCTTT
TRBJ1-5	NA	once	TRBV27	CASSLDPGGNQPQHF	TGTGCCAGCAGTTTGGACCCGGGGGGCAATCAGCCCCAGCATTTT
TRBJ2-3	NA	NA	TRBV18	CASSPSAGNTDTQYF	TGTGCCAGCTCACCCTCGGCAGGGAACACAGATACGCAGTATTTT
TRBJ1-1	TRBD1	NA	TRBV19	CASTADRANTEAFF	TGTGCCAGCACGGCTGACAGGGCGAACACTGAAGCTTTCTTT
TRBJ2-1	TRBD2	NA	TRBV7-2	CASSSRGSGGYNEQFF	TGTGCCAGCAGCTCCAGGGGTAGCGGGGGCTACAATGAGCAGTTCTTC
TRBJ1-1	TRBD1	NA	TRBV29-1	CSVEATGGGTEAFF	TGCAGCGTTGAGGCTACAGGGGGCGGGACTGAAGCTTTCTTT
TRBJ1-6	NA	NA	TRBV15	CATSSAKDYNSPLHF	TGTGCCACCAGCAGCGCGAAAGATTATAATTCACCCCTCCACTTT
TRBJ2-6	NA	NA	TRBV7-2	CASRYSGANVLTF	TGTGCCAGCCGCTATTCTGGCGCCAACGTCCTGACTTTC
TRBJ1-1	NA	NA	TRBV11-2	CASSSSGFTEAFF	TGTGCCAGCAGCTCCTCAGGGTTCACTGAAGCTTTCTTT
TRBJ1-3	NA	NA	TRBV28	CASRGAGGIRNTIYF	TGTGCCAGCAGGGGAGCCGGGGGGATTAGAAACACCATATATTTT
TRBJ2-1	NA	NA	TRBV19	CASSIDLPLKGTYNEQFF	TGTGCCAGTAGTATAGATCTCCCACTTAAGGGGACCTACAATGAGCAGTTCTTC
TRBJ2-1	TRBD2	few	TRBV6-1	CASSEAGTTRKEQFF	TGTGCCAGCAGTGAAGCGGGGACTACCCGCAAGGAGCAGTTCTTC
TRBJ1-2	TRBD1	few	TRBV7-2	CASSLWTGGYGYTF	TGTGCCAGCAGCTTATGGACAGGCGGCTATGGCTACACCTTC
TRBJ2-3	TRBD2	NA	TRBV13	CASSLDVAGGSYADTQYF	TGTGCCAGCAGCTTAGATGTTGCTGGCGGGAGTTACGCAGATACGCAGTATTTT
TRBJ2-7	TRBD2	NA	TRBV5-1	CASSLSGTSSYEQYF	TGCGCCAGCAGCTTATCCGGGACTAGCTCCTACGAGCAGTACTTC
TRBJ2-1	NA	NA	TRBV5-6	CASSLPLLRNEQFF	TGTGCCAGCAGCTTGCCCCTCCTCCGCAATGAGCAGTTCTTC
TRBJ1-1	NA	NA	TRBV7-9	CASSWSLNTEAFF	TGTGCCAGCAGCTGGAGCCTGAACACTGAAGCTTTCTTT
TRBJ2-7	NA	NA	TRBV19	CASSVTGQLSYEQYF	TGTGCCAGTAGTGTTACAGGGCAACTCTCCTACGAGCAGTACTTC
TRBJ1-2	TRBD1	NA	TRBV24-1	CATSAAGGVGGYTF	TGTGCCACCAGTGCAGCAGGGGGAGTGGGCGGCTACACCTTC
TRBJ2-5	NA	NA	TRBV7-9	CASSFSGRGETQYF	TGTGCCAGCAGCTTTTCAGGGCGCGGAGAGACCCAGTACTTC
TRBJ2-1	TRBD2	NA	TRBV5-5	CASSLSGTAYNEQFF	TGTGCCAGCAGCCTCAGCGGGACCGCCTACAATGAGCAGTTCTTC
TRBJ2-7	NA	NA	TRBV5-5	CASSQGPNSVYEQYF	TGTGCCAGCAGCCAGGGTCCTAACAGTGTCTACGAGCAGTACTTC
TRBJ2-5	TRBD2	once	TRBV7-2	CASSRSGVLQETQYF	TGTGCCAGCAGCCGTAGCGGGGTACTCCAAGAGACCCAGTACTTC
TRBJ2-5	TRBD1	NA	TRBV6-5	CASSQGARETQYF	TGTGCCAGCAGTCAGGGGGCGAGAGAGACCCAGTACTTC
TRBJ1-5	NA	NA	TRBV6-5	CASSLLQGLAQHF	TGTGCCAGCAGTTTATTACAGGGTTTGGCCCAGCATTTT
TRBJ1-1	TRBD1	NA	TRBV19	CASSSRSGQGDTEAFF	TGTGCCAGTAGTTCCCGGTCCGGACAGGGAGACACTGAAGCTTTCTTT
TRBJ1-2	TRBD1	NA	TRBV7-9	CASSSGQANYGYTF	TGTGCCAGCAGCTCGGGACAGGCTAACTATGGCTACACCTTC
TRBJ1-4	NA	NA	TRBV29-1	CSVGDEKLFF	TGCAGCGTTGGCGATGAAAAACTGTTTTTT
TRBJ2-7	NA	NA	TRBV5-5	CASSFGHLLSYEQYF	TGTGCCAGCAGCTTTGGGCATCTCCTCTCCTACGAGCAGTACTTC
TRBJ1-3	TRBD1	few	TRBV19	CASSRQGFSGNTIYF	TGTGCCAGTAGCCGACAGGGATTCTCTGGAAACACCATATATTTT
TRBJ1-6	NA	NA	TRBV4-2	CASSQDHDSPLHF	TGTGCCAGCAGCCAAGATCATGATTCACCCCTCCACTTT
TRBJ2-7	NA	NA	TRBV3-1/TRBV3-2	CASSHASNEQYF	TGTGCCAGCAGCCATGCGAGTAACGAGCAGTACTTC
TRBJ2-6	NA	NA	TRBV9	CASSVDGQPNSGANVLTF	TGTGCCAGCAGCGTAGATGGACAGCCGAACTCTGGGGCCAACGTCCTGACTTTC